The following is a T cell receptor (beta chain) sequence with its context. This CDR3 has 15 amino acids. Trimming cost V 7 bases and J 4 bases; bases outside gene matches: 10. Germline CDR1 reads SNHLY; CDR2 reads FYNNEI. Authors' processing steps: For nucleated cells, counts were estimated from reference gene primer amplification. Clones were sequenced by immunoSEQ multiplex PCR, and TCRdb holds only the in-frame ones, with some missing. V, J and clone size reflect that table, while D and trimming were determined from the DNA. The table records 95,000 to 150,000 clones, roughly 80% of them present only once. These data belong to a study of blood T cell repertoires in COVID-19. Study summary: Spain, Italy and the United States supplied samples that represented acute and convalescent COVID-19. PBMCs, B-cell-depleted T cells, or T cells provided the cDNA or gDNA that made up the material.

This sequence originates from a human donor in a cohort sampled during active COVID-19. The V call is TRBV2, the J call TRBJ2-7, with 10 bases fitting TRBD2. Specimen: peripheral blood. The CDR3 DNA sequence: TGTGCCAGCACCCCCCCTAGCGGGAGTAGGTACGAGCAGTACTTC. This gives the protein CASTPPSGSRYEQYF.